This entry concerns a single TCR beta chain. Its matching antigen is unknown. Germline CDR1 reads SEHNR; CDR2 reads FQNEAQ (reference sequence). The CDR3 length is 12 residues. The total RNA came straight from whole blood, and T cells were not sorted beforehand. TCRdb reanalyzed the 5' RACE reads and collapses them to one entry per CDR3 protein, without DNA. The listing records some 150,000 distinct CDR3 sequences. The source of the sample is a study of monozygotic twins with inflammatory bowel disease. General observations from the study: Patients with IBD had less TCRbeta diversity (inverse Simpson) than their healthy co-twins. Clonotypes shared with others were fewer in IBD patients than in healthy twins, especially with disease activity. What may have added variability to patient repertoires is that immunosuppressive treatments differed.

This TCR came from a human donor with ulcerative colitis or Crohn's disease, or a healthy co-twin of an affected twin (not recorded which). The V and J genes are TRBV7-9 and TRBJ2-3. The source material was blood. CDR3 residues: CASSPDFYTQYF.